A selection of T cell receptor beta chains follows, all from one sample in a study of patients and donors after allogeneic stem cell transplantation. Each CDR3 protein gets one entry after TCRdb re-called the RT-PCR reads with MiXCR. The sample lists about 200,000 distinct CDR3 sequences, about 40% occurring once. The sample was blood, either unsorted or a sorted T cell fraction (not recorded which). Receptors originate from a human donor who was either an allogeneic HSCT recipient or a stem cell or donor lymphocyte infusion donor (not recorded which). It is not recorded whose cells these are; they may come from a transplant donor. The CDR3 runs from the conserved cysteine through the conserved F or W. A D gene is named only where the DNA matches it firmly. Size is stated for part of the rows, as once, few or many counts, or as a class when the clone is expanded.

CDR3 protein	CDR3 DNA	J gene	D gene	clone size	V gene
CASCMRADTQYF	TGTGCCAGCTGCATGCGGGCAGATACGCAGTATTTT	TRBJ2-3	-	-	TRBV7-2
CASSLTGLGRYGEAFF	TGTGCCAGCAGCTTGACAGGATTGGGAAGGTATGGTGAAGCTTTCTTT	TRBJ1-1	-	few	TRBV5-6
CASSLDQTGPVYGYTF	TGTGCCAGCAGCTTAGATCAGACAGGCCCTGTCTATGGCTACACCTTC	TRBJ1-2	-	few	TRBV11-2
CASTLGAKAADEQFF	TGTGCCAGCACCCTCGGAGCCAAGGCGGCGGATGAGCAGTTCTTC	TRBJ2-1	-	-	TRBV12-3/TRBV12-4
CASSLAVGQGGTEAFF	TGTGCCAGCAGCTTAGCCGTGGGACAGGGAGGGACTGAAGCTTTCTTT	TRBJ1-1	TRBD1	-	TRBV7-9
CASKPLGGNEQFF	TGTGCCAGCAAACCTCTCGGGGGCAATGAGCAGTTCTTC	TRBJ2-1	-	-	TRBV27
CSARDMLAGPYNEQFF	TGCAGTGCTAGAGATATGCTAGCGGGCCCCTACAATGAGCAGTTCTTC	TRBJ2-1	TRBD2	few	TRBV20-1
CATSDPGEVTGELFF	TGTGCCACCAGTGATCCGGGAGAGGTCACCGGGGAGCTGTTTTTT	TRBJ2-2	-	-	TRBV24-1
CASSGERPSGYTF	TGCGCCAGCAGTGGGGAACGGCCCTCCGGCTACACCTTC	TRBJ1-2	-	-	TRBV5-1
CASRPSGGQGSSPLHF	TGTGCCAGCAGACCCTCCGGGGGACAGGGCTCTTCACCCCTCCACTTT	TRBJ1-6	TRBD1	-	TRBV7-9
CSVWGTENGPFYEQYF	TGCAGCGTTTGGGGGACGGAGAACGGCCCTTTCTACGAGCAGTACTTC	TRBJ2-7	-	few	TRBV29-1